This T cell receptor beta chain stems from a study of T cells in Graves' hyperthyroidism and ophthalmopathy. Looking at the study overall: Peripheral blood was taken when the disease was first diagnosed, before any treatment began.

General study points: A model of 13 V-J pairs discriminated ophthalmopathy from stable hyperthyroidism. Peripheral blood also featured most of the thyroid clonotypes expanded above 0.001.

V lost 0 bases, J lost 4 bases, and 6 bases lay in between. The CDR3 is 13 amino acids. Germline values: CDR1 MNHNS, CDR2 SASEGT. This clonotype was detected a few times. Its matching antigen is unknown. TCR beta CDR3 regions were amplified from RNA transcripts. The TCR CDR3 first-round RT-PCR relied on the HTBI primer set. Each CDR3 protein gets one entry after TCRdb re-called the multiplex PCR reads with MiXCR. The data show a few hundred thousand distinct CDR3 sequences, 16% seen once. PBMCs were sourced from roughly 9.7 ml fresh peripheral blood. This receptor was identified in a woman aged 40 to 50 with Graves' ophthalmopathy. The sequencing input was blood. The chain joins TRBV6-1 to TRBJ1-2; D is ambiguous. DNA for the CDR3: TGTGCCAGCAGTGAAGCAGTTGCCTATGGCTACACCTTC. Translating it yields CASSEAVAYGYTF.